The following is a TCR beta chain sequence with its context. The antigen is undetermined. Sample-barcoded 5' priming and a J-beta primer mix drove a second PCR of about 6 to 12 cycles. Each cDNA molecule received a tag from a template-switch adaptor that had 12 random nucleotides. From the 5' RACE reads, TCRdb called clonotypes with MiXCR, one entry per CDR3 protein. The sample records 590,000 or so distinct CDR3 sequences, about 30% being singletons. The CDR3 loop spans 17 amino acids. Germline V gene data show CDR1 as SGHVS and CDR2 as FNYEAQ. V trimming: 0 bases; J trimming: 0 bases; junction bases outside the gene matches: 3. This sample was taken from a study of blood T cells in healthy people across ages. Findings and caveats of the study: Diversity figures derived from one million T cells were judged to underestimate the true value. Versus aged donors, long-lived donors had higher diversity and more naive CD4+ cells.

There were healthy Caucasian individuals from Russia, aged roughly 6 to 90, serving as donors. The chain combines TRBV7-6 with TRBJ2-1; TRBD2 agrees at 9 bases. This clonotype originated in a woman aged 80 or older in good health. Specimen: blood. CDR3 sequence: CASSLAPSGNSYNEQFF. Here the CDR3 DNA reads TGTGCCAGCAGCTTAGCTCCTAGCGGGAACTCCTACAATGAGCAGTTCTTC.